Below, 26 T cell receptor beta chains from the same sample are listed, as sequenced in a study of cytomegalovirus exposure and HLA in healthy donors. Generated by immunoSEQ multiplex PCR, the TCRdb table keeps only in-frame clones and is missing some. Here the sample spans over 150,000 clones, 75% to 90% being singletons. Sequenced sample: PBMCs. Every receptor here comes from a man aged 18 to 29 in good health and CMV-seropositive.

The genes are TRBV19 and TRBJ2-2; D is possibly TRBD2 (5 bases). Trimming took off 5 bases at V and 0 bases at J, with 13 bases between the two ends. In germline, CDR1 is LNHDA, CDR2 SQIVND (reference sequence). The CDR3 totals 16 residues. CDR3 loop: CASSEGYLANTGELFF. DNA of the CDR3: TGTGCCAGTAGTGAGGGTTACCTCGCGAACACCGGGGAGCTGTTTTTT.

The J gene is TRBJ1-4, the V gene TRBV7-2; TRBD1 might be the D (6 bases). The V and J ends lost 0 bases and 0 bases respectively, with 17 bases between them. Germline V gene sequence: CDR1 SGHTA, CDR2 FQGNSA. This CDR3 spans 19 amino acids. This CDR3 reads CASSLAEWTELATNEKLFF. CDR3 coding DNA: TGTGCCAGCAGCTTAGCCGAATGGACAGAGCTTGCAACTAATGAAAAACTGTTTTTT.

Only one count was recorded for this clone. V is TRBV10-3 and J is TRBJ2-1, with TRBD2 matching 15 bases. Looked up from germline, CDR1 is ENHRY and CDR2 is SYGVKD. V shed 10 bases, J shed 2 bases, and the junction held 6 bases outside the gene matches. CDR3 length equals 16 residues. CDR3 DNA: TGTGCCACCGCCGGGACTAGCGGGAGGACCTACAATGAGCAGTTCTTC. This translates into CATAGTSGRTYNEQFF.

V is TRBV5-6 and J is TRBJ1-2; D possibly corresponds to TRBD1 (6 bases). This CDR3 is built from 15 residues. Germline V gene lookup returns CDR1 SGHDT and CDR2 YYEEEE. Trimming shortened V by 4 bases and J by 2 bases, and 15 bases separated the two germline ends. CDR3 amino acids: CASSGRGQGNYGYTF. As DNA, the CDR3 is TGTGCCAGCAGCGGGAGGGGCCAGGGGAACTATGGCTACACCTTC. The variable domain in full, completed from reference TRBV5-6 and TRBJ1-2, reads DAGVTQSPTHLIKTRGQQVTLRCSPKSGHDTVSWYQQALGQGPQFIFQYYEEEERQRGNFPDRFSGHQFPNYSSELNVNALLLGDSALYLCASSGRGQGNYGYTFGSGTRLTVV.

This clone was picked up one time. The V call is TRBV5-1, the J call TRBJ2-1; 8 bases match TRBD2. The germline gives CDR1 SGHRS, CDR2 YFSETQ. The ends lost 5 bases at V and 6 bases at J; junction bases unmatched: 4. This CDR3 region has 13 residues. The CDR3 DNA follows: TGCGCCAGCAGGCGGGGGGCCGGCAATGAGCAGTTCTTC. The encoded protein is CASRRGAGNEQFF.

The rearrangement joins TRBV7-2 to TRBJ2-1, with TRBD1 matching over 8 bases. The CDR3 length is 14 residues. V lost 5 bases to trimming and J lost 12 bases; unmatched junction nucleotides: 12. Looked up from germline, CDR1 is SGHTA and CDR2 is FQGNSA. The CDR3, as DNA: TGTGCCAGCAGCCCCAGGCAGGGGGCATTACGGCAGTTCTTC. It encodes CASSPRQGALRQFF.

The chain combines TRBV18 with TRBJ1-1; D not resolved. The CDR3 has 13 residues. CDR1 and CDR2 (germline): KGHSH, LQKENI. Between the trimmed V and J ends, which lost 3 bases and 6 bases, there was a span of 11 bases. In DNA, the CDR3 is TGTGCCAGCTCACCGTACGAGGGCGCTGAAGCTTTCTTT. This encodes CASSPYEGAEAFF.

This chain connects TRBV30 to TRBJ2-1; no clear D. V was cut by 4 bases and J by 2 bases, with 9 bases left in between. Germline V gives CDR1 GTSNPN, CDR2 SVGIG (reference sequence). CDR3 length: 13 residues. CDR3 sequence: CAWNPEAYNEQFF. The CDR3 DNA is TGTGCCTGGAACCCAGAGGCCTACAATGAGCAGTTCTTC.

The V gene is TRBV11-2, the J gene TRBJ1-2, with 7 bases lining up with TRBD1. The J segment lost 2 bases and the V segment lost 5 bases, leaving 5 bases of the junction unmatched. Germline loops: CDR1 SGHAT, CDR2 FQNNGV. The CDR3 covers 14 residues. The CDR3 DNA reads TGTGCCAGCAGCACCATGACAGGGAACTATGGCTACACCTTC. It is translated as CASSTMTGNYGYTF.

Comments on this clone: At one end, the junction sequence differs from germline, possibly due to a read error. The chain joins TRBV15 to TRBJ2-1, with no clear D. Germline CDR1 reads LNHNV; CDR2 reads YYDKDF (reference sequence). The CDR3 sequence is 13 residues long. In nucleotides, the CDR3 is TGTGCCACGAGCACCGGCTCCTACAATGAGCAGTTCTTC. It encodes CATSTGSYNEQFF. Complete variable domain (other parts from reference TRBV15 and TRBJ2-1): DAMVIQNPRYQVTQFGKPVTLSCSQTLNHNVMYWYQQKSSQAPKLLFHYYDKDFNNEADTPDNFQSRRPNTSFCFLDIRSPGLGDTAMYLCATSTGSYNEQFFGPGTRLTVL.

This chain links TRBV4-3 with TRBJ1-6, with D uncertain. The CDR3 covers 14 residues. Germline CDR1 and CDR2: LGHNA and YSLEER. V shed 0 bases and J shed 3 bases, with 3 bases lying between them. The CDR3 coding sequence is TGCGCCAGCAGCCAAGAGAGCTATAATTCACCCCTCCACTTT. This sequence encodes CASSQESYNSPLHF.

The genes are TRBV14 and TRBJ2-1; the match to TRBD2 covers 15 bases. V dropped 1 base and J dropped 6; count of bases not matched to a gene: 7. The CDR3 runs 18 residues. Germline CDR1 and CDR2: SGHDN and FVKESK. CDR3 region: CASSQGPGLAGGSNEQFF. The CDR3 coding sequence is TGTGCCAGCAGCCAAGGCCCGGGACTAGCGGGGGGCAGCAATGAGCAGTTCTTC.

The rearrangement uses TRBV11-2 and TRBJ1-1; tentative D call: TRBD1 (5 bases). Per the germline V gene, CDR1 is SGHAT and CDR2 is FQNNGV. The V and J ends lost 1 base and 7 bases respectively, with 10 bases between them. The CDR3 is made up of 13 amino acids. The CDR3 sequence: CASSLVGRGEAFF. The DNA of the CDR3 is TGTGCCAGCAGCTTAGTGGGGCGGGGTGAAGCTTTCTTT.

This clone was recorded only once. V is TRBV27 and J is TRBJ1-1, with a weak D call TRBD1 (5 bases). The V end lost 7 bases, the J end lost 1 base, and 19 bases lay between the germline ends. CDR1 MNHEY and CDR2 SMNVEV come from the germline V gene (reference sequence). The CDR3 has 16 amino acids. CDR3 sequence (DNA): TGTGCCAGCACAACCGGAGGGGCCTCCGGGAACACTGAAGCTTTCTTT. Its protein is CASTTGGASGNTEAFF.

This clone has a single count. V is TRBV11-2 and J is TRBJ2-3; 7 bases agree with TRBD2. Germline V lookup: CDR1 SGHAT, CDR2 FQNNGV. The V segment lost 5 bases and the J segment 6 bases; nucleotides outside the gene matches: 8. CDR3 size: 14 residues. CDR3 amino acids: CASSPGRSTDTQYF. CDR3 DNA: TGTGCCAGCAGCCCCGGGAGGAGTACCGATACGCAGTATTTT.

This chain uses TRBV6-4 with TRBJ1-6; 11 bases agree with TRBD1. Trimming removed 8 bases from V and 10 bases from J; junction bases left unmatched: 4. Germline CDR1 and CDR2: MRHNA and SNTAGT. This CDR3 is 13 amino acids long. The CDR3 reads CASRDRGNSPLHF. CDR3 bases: TGTGCCAGCCGGGACAGGGGGAACTCACCCCTCCACTTT.

V gene TRBV4-3 combines with J gene TRBJ2-2; 8 bases line up with TRBD1. The CDR3 length is 18 residues. Germline loops: CDR1 LGHNA, CDR2 YSLEER. V dropped 0 bases and J dropped 0; count of bases not matched to a gene: 6. The CDR3 DNA reads TGCGCCAGCAGCCAAGATGGGGCAGGGGGCTCGAACACCGGGGAGCTGTTTTTT. It translates to CASSQDGAGGSNTGELFF.

This chain joins TRBV7-2 and TRBJ2-1, with D possibly TRBD1 on 6 matching bases. The CDR3 runs to 17 residues. With 0 bases removed from V and 8 bases from J, the gap between germline ends came to 20 bases. CDR1 and CDR2 (germline): SGHTA, FQGNSA. For the CDR3, the DNA is TGTGCCAGCAGCTTAGCCGGGGCTTACAGGGTGGCCCATGAGCAGTTCTTC. It codes for CASSLAGAYRVAHEQFF.

This chain joins TRBV11-3 and TRBJ1-2; perhaps TRBD1 as D (6 bases). CDR1 SGHNT and CDR2 YENEEA come from the germline V gene. The CDR3 is 10 amino acids. V gave up 6 bases and J gave up 13 bases, with 12 bases separating them. The CDR3 reads CASRPRGSTF. As DNA, the CDR3 is TGTGCCAGCAGGCCTAGGGGGAGCACCTTC. Based on the CDR3 plus reference TRBV11-3 and TRBJ1-2, the full variable domain is EAGVVQSPRYKIIEKKQPVAFWCNPISGHNTLYWYLQNLGQGPELLIRYENEEAVDDSQLPKDRFSAERLKGVDSTLKIQPAELGDSAVYLCASRPRGSTFGSGTRLTVV.

The V gene is TRBV18, the J gene TRBJ1-4; 8 bases agree with TRBD1. Germline CDR1 KGHSH, CDR2 LQKENI. The CDR3 is made up of 16 amino acids. With V trimmed by 4 bases and J by 5 bases, 9 bases remained unmatched. The CDR3 loop is CASSLSGGPYNEKLFF. The CDR3 nucleotides read TGTGCCAGCTCACTCTCAGGGGGCCCCTACAATGAAAAACTGTTTTTT. Filled out from reference TRBV18 and TRBJ1-4, the complete variable domain reads NAGVMQNPRHLVRRRGQEARLRCSPMKGHSHVYWYRQLPEEGLKFMVYLQKENIIDESGMPKERFSAEFPKEGPSILRIQQVVRGDSAAYFCASSLSGGPYNEKLFFGSGTQLSVL.

The chain carries TRBV5-4 and TRBJ2-3; D ambiguous. The germline gives CDR1 SGHNT, CDR2 YYREEE (reference sequence). V lost 0 bases, J lost 0 bases, and 5 bases lay in between. The CDR3 sequence is 14 residues long. The CDR3: CASSLELSTDTQYF. As DNA, the CDR3 is TGTGCCAGCAGCTTGGAGCTCAGCACAGATACGCAGTATTTT.

This clone is a singleton in its sample. The chain employs TRBV18 and TRBJ1-3; D gene unclear. V was trimmed by 0 bases and J by 0 bases, leaving 6 bases between them. The CDR3 is 15 amino acids. The germline gives CDR1 KGHSH, CDR2 LQKENI. This CDR3 reads CASSPPSDSGNTIYF. The DNA for the CDR3 is TGTGCCAGCTCACCACCCTCAGACTCTGGAAACACCATATATTTT.

This clone was seen only once. The genes are TRBV4-3 and TRBJ2-3; D is possibly TRBD2 (6 bases). V lost 0 bases to trimming and J lost 0 bases, with 16 bases between them. The CDR3 loop spans 18 amino acids. CDR1 is LGHNA, CDR2 YSLEER, per germline. The CDR3 is CASSQEGPPSVSTDTQYF. Here the CDR3 DNA reads TGCGCCAGCAGCCAAGAGGGCCCTCCTAGCGTCAGCACAGATACGCAGTATTTT.

This chain links TRBV5-6 with TRBJ2-2, with unresolved D. CDR1 SGHDT and CDR2 YYEEEE come from the germline V gene. Trimming left V 0 bases short and J 1 base short, with 4 bases between. The CDR3 is 14 amino acids. The CDR3 DNA follows: TGTGCCAGCAGCTTGGGACAGAACACCGGGGAGCTGTTTTTT. Translated, it gives CASSLGQNTGELFF. Full variable domain (outside the CDR3, taken from reference TRBV5-6 and TRBJ2-2): DAGVTQSPTHLIKTRGQQVTLRCSPKSGHDTVSWYQQALGQGPQFIFQYYEEEERQRGNFPDRFSGHQFPNYSSELNVNALLLGDSALYLCASSLGQNTGELFFGEGSRLTVL.

This chain uses TRBV30 with TRBJ2-3, with 8 positions matching TRBD1. The V gene's germline CDR1 is GTSNPN and CDR2 SVGIG (reference sequence). There are 14 residues in the CDR3. J lost 6 bases, V lost 0 bases, and 5 bases had no gene match. CDR3 in DNA: TGTGCCTGGAGTGTTGGACAGGGCAGCGATACGCAGTATTTT. The encoded protein is CAWSVGQGSDTQYF.

The CDR3 region is CASSPTEFYGYTF. For the CDR3, the DNA is TGTGCCAGCAGCCCGACAGAGTTCTATGGCTACACCTTC. The V call is TRBV7-2, the J call TRBJ1-2; a possible D gene is TRBD1 (5 bases). The CDR3 is 13 amino acids. V was cut by 5 bases and J by 4 bases, with 11 bases left in between. The germline gives CDR1 SGHTA, CDR2 FQGNSA.